The rows below give T cell receptor beta chains drawn from one sample of a study of Ad26.COV2.S vaccination and SARS-CoV-2 variants. Assay used: immunoSEQ multiplex PCR; TCRdb lists only in-frame clones, some missing. The table includes approximately 350,000 clones, more than 75% detected once. Source: peripheral blood, taken in a trial of Ad26.COV2.S vaccine versus placebo. The receptors were gathered from a person aged 18 to 59 who received the Ad26.COV2.S COVID-19 vaccine or a placebo. Each CDR3 is given without its conserved first and last residue. The D gene is left open where the match is weak.

CDR3 protein	D gene	V gene	CDR3 length
ASRSSVNTEAF	-	TRBV27	11
ASSQTDREGEKLF	TRBD1	TRBV7-7	13
ASSYSAPGYTEAF	-	TRBV6-5	13
ASSLPPTEAF	-	TRBV5-6	10
ASSFIKGADTEAF	TRBD1	TRBV7-9	13
ASSQPTGVWTEAF	TRBD1	TRBV4-1	13
ASSPGTEKNTEAF	-	TRBV18	13
ASSSTSSPLH	-	TRBV7-9	10
ASSQGQPGNYGYT	TRBD1	TRBV5-1	13
ASSLGPGWDTEAF	-	TRBV7-2	13
ASSPGRRLTGELF	-	TRBV7-8	13
ASSPPGQGTDTQY	TRBD1	TRBV5-1	13
ASSQDGGMNTEAF	-	TRBV3-1/TRBV3-2	13
ATSKDLLITGENIQY	-	TRBV15	15
ASSFTSGGADTDTQY	TRBD2	TRBV7-8	15
ASSPIRNEAF	-	TRBV12-3/TRBV12-4	10
ASSLLVDTQY	-	TRBV7-6	10
ASRGGGNDINYGYT	-	TRBV2	14
ASSRSGAPYNEQF	TRBD2	TRBV14	13
ASSLSRLGTEQY	-	TRBV27	12
ASSGTGGVGEKLF	TRBD1	TRBV2	13
ASSQGNRETDTQY	-	TRBV3-1/TRBV3-2	13
ASSQGGTPSRYEQY	-	TRBV3-1/TRBV3-2	14
ASSLAGRVATNEKLF	-	TRBV5-1	15
ASSLEEKRSRETQY	-	TRBV5-1	14
ASSLGGQYTDTQY	-	TRBV7-3	13
AIRQGAESPLH	TRBD1	TRBV10-3	11
ASSRGQGAPYEQY	TRBD1	TRBV3-1/TRBV3-2	13
ASSPRTVNTEAF	-	TRBV7-2	12
ASSYSLAAQAQY	TRBD2	TRBV6-2/TRBV6-3	12
ASSYLGGEQY	-	TRBV6-5	10
ASSQVPIQPQH	-	TRBV4-1	11
ASSEFDRLYEQY	-	TRBV6-1	12
ASSQVSYEQY	-	TRBV14	10
ASSQVVTNTEAF	-	TRBV4-3	12
ASSSRQQETQY	-	TRBV12-3/TRBV12-4	11
AWSWGGSYEQY	-	TRBV30	11
ATTIGYTGELF	-	TRBV15	11
ASSLMNTEAF	-	TRBV5-6	10
ASSLNLLEQF	-	TRBV11-2	10
ASSLAWQSNTEAF	-	TRBV11-1	13
AISEGADSYYGYT	-	TRBV10-3	13
ASSLVTDGQPQH	-	TRBV5-5	12
ASSSFTLKGGPEAF	TRBD1	TRBV6-5	14
ASLRGQGFQETQY	-	TRBV12-5	13
ASSWTSGDGETQY	TRBD2	TRBV5-1	13
ASRSPWGGGYT	-	TRBV6-5	11
ASSLPPSGNTIY	-	TRBV7-8	12
ASSLRLGSNTEAF	-	TRBV28	13